The clone carrying this T cell receptor beta chain was observed a few times. Its target is unknown. These data are taken from a study of T-cell reconstitution after alpha-beta-depleted transplantation in children. General observations from the study: The study reportedly traced alpha-beta T cells about two months after transplant to several hundred expanded graft clones. Counts and diversity of T cells one year after transplant came mostly from newly produced T cells. After transplant, high TCRbeta diversity at day 60 in some patients arose from surviving recipient T cells and thymic progenitors.

Unique molecular identifiers tagged the TCRbeta library. TCRdb re-derived calls from the PCR reads in MiXCR, one entry per CDR3 protein. Among 250,000 to 300,000 distinct CDR3 sequences listed, about a tenth were seen once. Germline CDR1 is LGHNA and CDR2 is YNFKEQ. The CDR3 runs 16 residues. V gave up 1 base and J gave up 2 bases; unmatched junction bases: 4. The TCR comes from a boy younger than two with acute myeloid leukemia, due to receive a stem cell transplant. The rearrangement uses TRBV4-2 and TRBJ2-3, with 9 bases matching TRBD2. Material: PBMCs, obtained before TCRalphabeta/CD19-depleted stem cell transplant. The chain's CDR3 is CASSQATSGPTDTQYF. CDR3 nucleotide sequence: TGTGCCAGCAGCCAAGCAACTAGCGGGCCCACAGATACGCAGTATTTT.